A selection of T cell receptor beta chains follows, all from one sample in a study of cytomegalovirus exposure and HLA in healthy donors. Produced via immunoSEQ multiplex PCR; TCRdb's table is partial and in-frame only. This table has 110,000 to 150,000 clones, around 75% appearing once. Sequencing was performed on PBMCs. These receptors all stem from a woman between 25 and 40 years old in good health and CMV-seronegative. Each CDR3 is given with its conserved first and last residue. A D gene is named only where the DNA matches it firmly.

TRBV19	TRBJ2-1	.	CASSMAGSGSYNEQFF
TRBV12-2	TRBJ2-3	.	CASRLGTSGGTLALTDTQYF
TRBV7-2	TRBJ1-6	.	CASSFRVGNNSPLHF
TRBV5-5	TRBJ1-2	.	CASSLVGRVDYGYTF
TRBV5-4	TRBJ2-5	TRBD1	CASSGVQGEETQYF
TRBV5-6	TRBJ1-3	.	CASSFSGSGNTIYF
TRBV19	TRBJ1-1	TRBD1	CASSIAGQGWTEAFF
TRBV5-1	TRBJ2-7	.	CASSLGADPRAYEQYF
TRBV13	TRBJ2-5	TRBD2	CASSWGNLAGASGTQYF
TRBV11-2	TRBJ1-5	.	CASSRRDGQPQHF
TRBV6-1	TRBJ2-5	TRBD2	CASSVGLAGEETQYF
TRBV18	TRBJ2-7	TRBD2	CASSPASGDEQYF
TRBV4-1	TRBJ2-6	TRBD1	CASSQLPGQKFSGANVLTF
TRBV5-1	TRBJ1-2	TRBD1	CASSFDRGQSYTPANYGYTF
TRBV13	TRBJ2-3	.	CASSLGYAGYMDTQYF
TRBV27	TRBJ1-1	.	CASSGQLYGEAFF
TRBV29-1	TRBJ1-3	TRBD1	CSVEGQGGPEEYF
TRBV18	TRBJ1-1	.	CASSPAGRGEAFF
TRBV5-6	TRBJ2-1	.	CASSLAGKQFF
TRBV19	TRBJ2-5	TRBD1	CASRRSGGKETQYF
TRBV6-6	TRBJ2-5	TRBD2	CASSYFPSGLGEQYF
TRBV7-2	TRBJ2-1	.	CASSLVGRNEQFF
TRBV7-2	TRBJ2-2	.	CASSYSPLLGELLF
TRBV23-1	TRBJ2-5	.	CASSQAPSHPKQETQYF
TRBV5-1	TRBJ2-2	.	CASSLAGGVNTGELFF
TRBV5-4	TRBJ2-3	TRBD2	CATWSGGPPSTDTQYF
TRBV6-1	TRBJ2-1	TRBD2	CASSETSSGRHEQFF
TRBV6-6	TRBJ2-1	.	CASSQRGWRSREQFF
TRBV6-1	TRBJ2-3	.	CASSEERASTDTQYF
TRBV6-6	TRBJ1-1	.	CASSYGGYMNTEAFF
TRBV6-6	TRBJ1-2	TRBD1	CASSGQGSVGGYGYTF
TRBV28	TRBJ1-1	.	CASATGTEAFF
TRBV5-1	TRBJ2-7	.	CASSLAVTSRSEQYF
TRBV7-9	TRBJ2-1	TRBD2	CASSSLTSGRAYNEQFF
TRBV25-1	TRBJ2-1	.	CASTHSSYTYNEQFF
TRBV5-1	TRBJ2-7	.	CASSPDSAYSYEQYF
TRBV6-1	TRBJ2-7	.	CASSGEGPTYEQYF
TRBV10-2	TRBJ2-7	TRBD1	CASSGGQVTYEQYF
TRBV18	TRBJ1-1	.	CASSPLQENTEAFF
TRBV7-9	TRBJ2-5	TRBD1	CASSLEQGAMMLVETQYF
TRBV6-1	TRBJ2-7	TRBD2	CASRASGSYEQYF
TRBV5-1	TRBJ2-1	.	CASSWGPLQGNEQFF
TRBV7-6	TRBJ2-3	.	CASARSGVSDTQYF